This T cell receptor beta chain was found in a study of blood T cell repertoires in COVID-19 (dated by TCRdb to between 2020 and 2021). Context from the whole study: Samples covering the acute and convalescent phases of COVID-19 were provided by collaborators in the United States, Italy and Spain. The material from the prospective study consisted of cDNA or gDNA derived from T cells, B-cell-depleted T cells, or PBMCs. Subjects who had been exposed to COVID-19, were actively infected with it, or had recovered from it provided the deeply sampled blood TCRbeta repertoires that made up the dataset. The repertoires were released in a freely available public database intended as a resource for research on the immune response to SARS-CoV-2. The samples were drawn from two sources: the first 160 participants of the ongoing ImmuneRACE study, and fewer than 1,500 subjects contributed by 6 global collaborators. Nearly every sample came with metadata listing a de-identified subject ID, COVID-19 status, age in years and sex. HLA class I and class II types, where available, came from metadata supplied by the sample provider rather than from assay-based typing. Overall study outcomes, separate from this receptor: The quantity of clinical and demographic metadata differed by source and by participant and was supplied without curation.

A word on this clone: Its antigen specificity is not known. It has no much larger one-base neighbor in the sample; base qualities were not kept.

TCRbeta CDR3 regions were amplified from genomic DNA by means of the immunoSEQ Assay, a bias-controlled multiplex PCR. The original methods were these. Nucleated cell counts per sample were estimated from amplification of reference gene primers within the assay. To quantify the absolute abundance of each unique TCRbeta CDR3 rearrangement, sequence reads were collapsed and filtered. For each sample, productive Simpson clonality was calculated by taking the square root of Simpson's diversity index across productive rearrangements. The clones in this table, taken by TCRdb from immuneACCESS, are in-frame only. Not every clone is retained; where verified, under half of the shortfall comes from an unresolved V gene, and the cause of the rest is unknown. V and J calls and clone size are copied from that table; D and trimming were computed from the DNA. The sample includes about 240,000 clones, with approximately 86% observed a single time. 7.2% of the sample is in the top ten clones.

Looking up the germline V gene yields CDR1 SQVTM and CDR2 ANQGSEA. The trim is 2 bases for V and 2 bases for J, with a gap of 7 bases between the germline ends. From cysteine to phenylalanine, the CDR3 is 13 amino acids long. Just the 39-base CDR3 DNA is kept, in frame starting at base 1. Another Seattle source contributed samples from volunteer blood donors who had recovered from COVID-19. Each collaborating institution followed its own protocols to collect whole blood in K2EDTA tubes. For TCRbeta analysis, collaborators shipped samples as frozen whole blood, isolated PBMCs, or DNA extracted from either of those sample types.

The sample was peripheral blood. This chain is built from TRBV29-1 and TRBJ2-1; TRBD2 is a weak D gene call, 6 bases matching. This receptor was obtained from a man aged 55 to 70 who had recovered from COVID-19. The DNA sequence reads TGCAGCGTTGAAACGGGGGCCTACAATGAGCAGTTCTTC. It translates as CSVETGAYNEQFF.